This T cell receptor beta chain was profiled in a study of blood T cells in healthy people across ages. About the research overall: Capture via template switching afforded approximately one barcoded beta molecule per two T cells. Whole-study findings and limits: Considered underestimates were the diversity estimates obtained from one million T cells.

The use of a sample-barcoded 5' primer and a J-beta primer mix characterized a second PCR of about 7 to 12 cycles. TCRdb recomputed calls from the 5' RACE reads with MiXCR, one row per CDR3 protein. The table shows about 700,000 distinct CDR3 sequences, with approximately 31% occurring only once. Per germline, CDR1 MGHRA and CDR2 YSYEKL. Trimming left V 0 bases short and J 7 bases short, with 15 bases between. The CDR3 is made up of 15 amino acids. This clonotype has at least ten counts. The antigen is undetermined. The specimen was blood. This receptor was obtained from an elderly woman in good health. This chain connects TRBV4-1 to TRBJ1-2; a possible D gene is TRBD1 (5 bases). CDR3 nucleotide sequence: TGCGCCAGCAGCCAAGATCGGGGCAGCCTTGGTGGCTACACCTTC. This encodes CASSQDRGSLGGYTF.